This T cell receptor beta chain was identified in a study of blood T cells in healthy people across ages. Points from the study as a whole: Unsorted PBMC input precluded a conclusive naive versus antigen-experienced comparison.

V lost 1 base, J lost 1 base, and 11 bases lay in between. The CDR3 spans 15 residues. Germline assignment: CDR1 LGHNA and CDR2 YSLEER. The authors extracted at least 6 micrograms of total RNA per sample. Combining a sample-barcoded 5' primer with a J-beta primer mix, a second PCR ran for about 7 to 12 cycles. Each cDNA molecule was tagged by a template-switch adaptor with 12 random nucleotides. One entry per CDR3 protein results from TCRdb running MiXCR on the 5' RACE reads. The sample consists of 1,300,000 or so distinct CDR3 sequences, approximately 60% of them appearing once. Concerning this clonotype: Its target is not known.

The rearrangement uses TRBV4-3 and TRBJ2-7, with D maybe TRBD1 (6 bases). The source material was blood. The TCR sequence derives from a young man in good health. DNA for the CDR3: TGCGCCAGCAGCCAAGGGGCAGGGGTTTCCTACGAGCAGTACTTC. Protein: CASSQGAGVSYEQYF.